This paragraph covers one T cell receptor (beta chain) sequence. Repertoires were generated with immunoSEQ multiplex PCR, while TCRdb's copy carries only in-frame clones and drops some. The sample holds about 160,000 clones, 81% seen once. This entry belongs to a study of blood T cell repertoires in COVID-19. Germline values: CDR1 MGHDK, CDR2 SYGVNS. There are 15 residues in the CDR3. V dropped 4 bases and J dropped 5; count of bases not matched to a gene: 6. V is TRBV25-1 and J is TRBJ2-5, with 11 bases identical to TRBD2. The clonotype comes from a human donor in a cohort sampled during active COVID-19. Specimen: peripheral blood. The CDR3 DNA reads TGTGCCAGCAGTGTTAGCGGGAGGGCCAGGGAGACCCAGTACTTC. The encoded protein is CASSVSGRARETQYF.